This T cell receptor beta chain was captured by sequencing in a study of blood T cell repertoires in COVID-19. Study-wide background: The United States, Italy and Spain provided the acute and convalescent COVID-19 samples. Nucleic acid was either cDNA or gDNA, and it came from T cells, B-cell-depleted T cells, or PBMCs.

The study drew participants aged about 18 to 89 years from some 24 US areas. Some clones are missing from TCRdb's copy, which holds only in-frame ones; the method was immunoSEQ multiplex PCR. The sample has 140,000 or so clones; around four fifths are singletons. Germline V gives CDR1 WNHNN, CDR2 SYGVQD (reference sequence). The CDR3 is 15 amino acids. The V gene end was trimmed by 8 bases and the J gene end by 4 bases; junction bases not matched to a gene: 9. The TCR was taken from a woman in her forties or fifties with acute COVID-19. This chain joins TRBV10-1 and TRBJ2-7, with TRBD1 identical over 12 bases. Sequenced: PBMCs or T cells enriched from blood (not recorded which). CDR3 residues: CASHLAGQGAYEQYF. The CDR3 bases are TGCGCCAGCCACCTCGCGGGACAGGGGGCGTACGAGCAGTACTTC.